This T cell receptor beta chain was identified in a study of CD8+ T cells in alopecia areata. The V gene lost 4 bases and the J gene lost 8 bases, with 9 bases spanning the gap. This CDR3 has 11 residues. CDR1 SQVTM and CDR2 ANQGSEA come from the germline V gene. This clone has more than one count but fewer than ten. Extraction of RNA preceded its reverse transcription into cDNA, which served as the sequencing template. This table comes from immunoSEQ multiplex PCR, and its TCRdb copy is limited to in-frame clones, with some not included. The profile shows around 140,000 clones, more than 40% of them singletons. As part of sample collection, lesional scalp punch biopsies and peripheral blood were taken from alopecia areata patients.

The rearrangement uses TRBV29-1 and TRBJ2-1, with D uncertain. The clonotype comes from a human donor with alopecia areata. The material sequenced was CD4+ T cells sorted from blood. The CDR3 DNA reads as TGCAGCGTTGGAGGTGGTTATGAGCAGTTCTTC. Protein product: CSVGGGYEQFF.